One sample yielded the 12 T cell receptor beta chains listed below, sequenced in a study of CD8 T cells in ankylosing spondylitis. TCRdb itself ran the 5' RACE reads through MiXCR, one entry per CDR3 protein. The sample lists under 170,000 distinct CDR3 sequences, approximately 48% occurring once. Material: synovial fluid, either unsorted or a sorted T cell fraction (not recorded which). The receptors were gathered from a male donor with ankylosing spondylitis.

This clonotype is medium-sized. The gene calls are TRBV20-1 and TRBJ2-3; 7 bases match TRBD2. Germline V lookup: CDR1 DFQATT, CDR2 SNEGSKA (reference sequence). J gave up 5 bases and V 0 bases, and 11 bases lay outside the gene matches. CDR3 length: 16 residues. The CDR3 is CSARDFAGAIQDTQYF. DNA of the CDR3: TGCAGTGCTAGAGATTTTGCGGGAGCGATTCAAGATACGCAGTATTTT.

J is TRBJ2-2 and V is TRBV15; TRBD2 aligns across 10 bases. J gave up 6 bases and V 1 base, and 8 bases lay outside the gene matches. CDR3 size: 17 residues. Germline V lookup: CDR1 LNHNV, CDR2 YYDKDF (reference sequence). CDR3 amino acids: CATSRAYSGRKPGELFF. The CDR3 nucleotides read TGTGCCACCAGCAGAGCCTATAGCGGGAGGAAACCCGGGGAGCTGTTTTTT.

The gene calls are TRBV6-5 and TRBJ2-1; no firm D call. The CDR3 loop spans 13 amino acids. Germline CDR1 reads MNHEY; CDR2 reads SVGAGI. The ends were cut back, 0 bases at V and 5 bases at J, with 5 bases in the middle. The CDR3 loop reads CASSYSGDNEQFF. CDR3 nucleotides: TGTGCCAGCAGTTACTCTGGAGACAATGAGCAGTTCTTC.

The table lists this clonotype with a few counts. The chain links TRBV28 to TRBJ1-5, with no clear D. The CDR3 totals 14 residues. Trimming removed 3 bases from V and 9 bases from J, with 15 bases in between. Germline CDR1 MDHEN, CDR2 SYDVKM. The CDR3 sequence is CASSFVRSLGPQHF. The DNA of the CDR3 is TGTGCCAGCAGTTTTGTGCGCAGCCTGGGGCCCCAGCATTTT.

The chain carries TRBV7-2 and TRBJ2-7; 7 nucleotides match TRBD2. Germline V gene data show CDR1 as SGHTA and CDR2 as FQGNSA. J gave up 3 bases and V 4 bases, and 9 bases lay outside the gene matches. This CDR3 has 15 residues. DNA for the CDR3: TGTGCCAGCAGCTCGGCCGGGACTACACTCTACGAGCAGTACTTC. Translation gives CASSSAGTTLYEQYF.

V usage is TRBV27 and J usage is TRBJ1-1; unclear D gene. The V and J ends lost 2 bases and 0 bases respectively, with 13 bases between them. Germline V CDR1 and CDR2: MNHEY, SMNVEV (reference sequence). The CDR3 totals 16 residues. CDR3 in DNA: TGTGCCAGCAGTTTAGAGGTAGCAACTCTGAACACTGAAGCTTTCTTT. Its protein product is CASSLEVATLNTEAFF.

This clonotype was seen only a few times. The CDR3 loop reads CAWRLEYNEQFF. The CDR3 DNA sequence: TGTGCCTGGAGACTAGAGTACAATGAGCAGTTCTTC. The chain links TRBV30 to TRBJ2-1, with a possible D match to TRBD2 (5 bases). In germline, CDR1 is GTSNPN, CDR2 SVGIG (reference sequence). V dropped 3 bases and J dropped 4 bases, with 7 bases sitting between them. This CDR3 is 12 amino acids long. Based on the CDR3 plus reference TRBV30 and TRBJ2-1, the full variable domain is SQTIHQWPATLVQPVGSPLSLECTVEGTSNPNLYWYRQAAGRGLQLLFYSVGIGQISSEVPQNLSASRPQDRQFILSSKKLLLSDSGFYLCAWRLEYNEQFFGPGTRLTVL.

V usage is TRBV18 and J usage is TRBJ2-1; 7 nucleotides align to TRBD2. The V gene's germline CDR1 is KGHSH and CDR2 LQKENI. V was clipped by 3 bases and J by 6 bases; unmatched bases: 5. CDR3 length: 14 amino acids. CDR3 in amino acids: CASSPRLAGNEQFF. In DNA form, the CDR3 reads TGTGCCAGCTCACCTAGACTAGCAGGCAATGAGCAGTTCTTC.

The chain is built from TRBV12-3 or TRBV12-4 and TRBJ2-7; 7 nucleotides agree with TRBD1. With V trimmed by 5 bases and J by 3 bases, 10 bases remained unmatched. The CDR3 covers 15 residues. CDR3 DNA sequence: TGTGCCAGCAGTCTCCGACAGGGTACCTTCTACGAGCAGTACTTC. Translation gives CASSLRQGTFYEQYF.

The gene calls are TRBV2 and TRBJ2-1, with 11 bases lining up with TRBD2. Looked up from germline, CDR1 is SNHLY and CDR2 is FYNNEI. CDR3 length equals 14 residues. V trimming: 7 bases; J trimming: 7 bases; junction bases outside the gene matches: 6. CDR3 nucleotides: TGTGCCAGCATATTTAGCGGGGGGGCAAATGAGCAGTTCTTC. This sequence encodes CASIFSGGANEQFF.

This clonotype has more than one count but fewer than ten. The gene calls are TRBV27 and TRBJ2-5; D gene ambiguous. The CDR3 loop spans 14 amino acids. Germline V gives CDR1 MNHEY, CDR2 SMNVEV (reference sequence). The germline V and J ends were trimmed by 0 bases and 2 bases, with 7 bases remaining between them. CDR3 loop: CASSLSSQQETQYF. The CDR3 nucleotides read TGTGCCAGCAGTTTATCGTCTCAGCAAGAGACCCAGTACTTC.

The CDR3 sequence: CASSRRGKGYEQYF. In nucleotides, the CDR3 is TGTGCCAGCAGCCGTCGGGGGAAGGGTTACGAGCAGTACTTC. The rearrangement uses TRBV27 and TRBJ2-7; D is perhaps TRBD2 (6 bases). Looked up from germline, CDR1 is MNHEY and CDR2 is SMNVEV (reference sequence). Trimming stripped 6 bases from V and 4 bases from J, with 16 bases between. This CDR3 has 14 residues.